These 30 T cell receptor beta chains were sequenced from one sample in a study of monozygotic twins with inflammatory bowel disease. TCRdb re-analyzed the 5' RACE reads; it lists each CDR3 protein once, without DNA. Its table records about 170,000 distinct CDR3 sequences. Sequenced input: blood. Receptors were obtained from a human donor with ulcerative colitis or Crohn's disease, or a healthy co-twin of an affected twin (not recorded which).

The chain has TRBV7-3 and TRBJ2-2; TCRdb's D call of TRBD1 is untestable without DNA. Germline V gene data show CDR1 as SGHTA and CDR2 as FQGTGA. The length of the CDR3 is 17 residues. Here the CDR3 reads CASSPKADSTYTGELFF.

This CDR3 is CASSPDRAGWSTDTQYF. The chain employs TRBV5-1 and TRBJ2-3; TCRdb's D call, TRBD1, is unchecked because there is no DNA. Per germline, CDR1 SGHRS and CDR2 YFSETQ. The CDR3 is 17 residues long.

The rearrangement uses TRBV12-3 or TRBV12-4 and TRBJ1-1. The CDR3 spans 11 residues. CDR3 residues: CASSFRVEAFF.

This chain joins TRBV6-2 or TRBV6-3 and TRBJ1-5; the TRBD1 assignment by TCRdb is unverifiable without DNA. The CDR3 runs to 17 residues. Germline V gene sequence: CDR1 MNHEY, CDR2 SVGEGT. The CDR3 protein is CASKNRESLYSNQPQHF.

This CDR3 is CSVDRSRLNEQFF. The chain carries TRBV29-1 and TRBJ2-1; the D gene TCRdb calls, TRBD2, cannot be checked with no DNA. This CDR3 is built from 13 residues. Germline CDR1 is SQVTM and CDR2 is ANQGSEA.

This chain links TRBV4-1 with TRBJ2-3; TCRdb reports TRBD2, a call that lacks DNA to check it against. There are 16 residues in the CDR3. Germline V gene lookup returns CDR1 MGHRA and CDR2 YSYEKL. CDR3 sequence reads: CASSQLLAGGVDTQYF.

CDR3 sequence reads: CSVHGGYEQYF. The chain carries TRBV29-1 and TRBJ2-7; TCRdb designates TRBD1, a call that cannot be tested without DNA. In germline, CDR1 is SQVTM, CDR2 ANQGSEA. The CDR3 contains 11 residues.

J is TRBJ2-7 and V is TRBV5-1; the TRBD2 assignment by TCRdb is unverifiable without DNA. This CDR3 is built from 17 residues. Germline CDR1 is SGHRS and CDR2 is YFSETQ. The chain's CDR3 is CASSDGLAGGNSYEQYF.

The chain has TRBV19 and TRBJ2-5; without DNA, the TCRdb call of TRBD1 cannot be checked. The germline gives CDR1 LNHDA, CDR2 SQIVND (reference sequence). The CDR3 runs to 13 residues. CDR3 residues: CASTGTGKETQYF.

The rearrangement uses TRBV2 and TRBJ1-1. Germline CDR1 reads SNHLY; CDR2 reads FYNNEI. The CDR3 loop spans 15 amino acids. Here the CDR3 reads CASSELGYGRTEAFF. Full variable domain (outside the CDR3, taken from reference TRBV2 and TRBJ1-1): EPEVTQTPSHQVTQMGQEVILRCVPISNHLYFYWYRQILGQKVEFLVSFYNNEISEKSEIFDDQFSVERPDGSNFTLKIRSTKLEDSAMYFCASSELGYGRTEAFFGQGTRLTVV.

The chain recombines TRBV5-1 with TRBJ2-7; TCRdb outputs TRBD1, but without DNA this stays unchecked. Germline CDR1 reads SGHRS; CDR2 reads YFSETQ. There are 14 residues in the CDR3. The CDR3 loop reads CASNPTGPTYEQYF.

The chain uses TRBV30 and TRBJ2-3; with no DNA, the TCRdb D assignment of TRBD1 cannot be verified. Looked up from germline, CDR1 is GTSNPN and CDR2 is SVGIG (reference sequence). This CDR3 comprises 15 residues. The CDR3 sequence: CAWSVGQGLTDTQYF.

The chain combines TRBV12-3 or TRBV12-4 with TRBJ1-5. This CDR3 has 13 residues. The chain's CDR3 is CASGALSNQPQHF.

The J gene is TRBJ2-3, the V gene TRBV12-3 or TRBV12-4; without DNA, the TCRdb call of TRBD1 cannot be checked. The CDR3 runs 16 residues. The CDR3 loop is CASSFRAGQGTDTQYF.

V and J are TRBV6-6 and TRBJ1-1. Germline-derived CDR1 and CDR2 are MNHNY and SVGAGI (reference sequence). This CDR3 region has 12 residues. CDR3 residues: CASSNRNTEAFF.

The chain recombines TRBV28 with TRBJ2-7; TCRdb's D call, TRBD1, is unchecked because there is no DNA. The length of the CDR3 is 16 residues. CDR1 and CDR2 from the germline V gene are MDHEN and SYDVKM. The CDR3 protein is CASSPPGQGSSYEQYF.

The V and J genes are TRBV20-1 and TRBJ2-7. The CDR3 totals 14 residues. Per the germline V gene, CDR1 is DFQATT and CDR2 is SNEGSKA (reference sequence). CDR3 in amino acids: CSARVRLAPYEQYF.

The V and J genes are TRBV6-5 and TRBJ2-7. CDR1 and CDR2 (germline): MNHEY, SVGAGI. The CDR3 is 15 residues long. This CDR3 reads CASSYSGGSANEQYF.

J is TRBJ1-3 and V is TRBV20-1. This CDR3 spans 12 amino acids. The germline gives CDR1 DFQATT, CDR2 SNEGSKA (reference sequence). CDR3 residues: CSARVPGNTIYF.

CDR3 region: CASSPTVEAFF. The chain is built from TRBV7-2 and TRBJ1-1; checking the TCRdb D call of TRBD1 is not possible without DNA. CDR1 is SGHTA and CDR2 is FQGNSA in the germline V gene. The CDR3 totals 11 residues.

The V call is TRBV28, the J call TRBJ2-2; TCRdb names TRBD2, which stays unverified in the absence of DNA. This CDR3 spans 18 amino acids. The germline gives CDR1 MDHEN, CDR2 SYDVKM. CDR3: CASSLVGTSGRYTGELFF.

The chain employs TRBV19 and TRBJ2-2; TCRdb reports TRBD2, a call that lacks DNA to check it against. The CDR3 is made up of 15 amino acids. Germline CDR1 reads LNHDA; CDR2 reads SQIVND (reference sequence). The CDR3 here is CASRAPGTSVGELFF.

The CDR3 here is CASSLVGSRNTGELFF. The chain recombines TRBV7-2 with TRBJ2-2. The germline V gene encodes CDR1 SGHTA and CDR2 FQGNSA. The CDR3 spans 16 residues.

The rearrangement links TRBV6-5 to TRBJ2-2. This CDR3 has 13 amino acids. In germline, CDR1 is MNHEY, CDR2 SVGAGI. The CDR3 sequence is CASIKPNTGELFF.

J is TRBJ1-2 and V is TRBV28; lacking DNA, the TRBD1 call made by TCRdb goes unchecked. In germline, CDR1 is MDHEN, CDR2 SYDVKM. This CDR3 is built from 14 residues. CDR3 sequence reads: CASRLQGVEDGYTF.

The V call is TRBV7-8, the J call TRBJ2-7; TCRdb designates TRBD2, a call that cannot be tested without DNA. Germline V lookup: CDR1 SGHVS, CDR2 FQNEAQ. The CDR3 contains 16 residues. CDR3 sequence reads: CASSNGSGRVPYEQYF.

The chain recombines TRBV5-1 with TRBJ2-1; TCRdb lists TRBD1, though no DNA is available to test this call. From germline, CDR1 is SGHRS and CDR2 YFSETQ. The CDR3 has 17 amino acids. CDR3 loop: CASSLGAPGQSNNEQFF.

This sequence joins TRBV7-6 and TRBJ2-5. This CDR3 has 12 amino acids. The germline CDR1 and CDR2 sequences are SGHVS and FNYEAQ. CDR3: CASSSHQETQYF.

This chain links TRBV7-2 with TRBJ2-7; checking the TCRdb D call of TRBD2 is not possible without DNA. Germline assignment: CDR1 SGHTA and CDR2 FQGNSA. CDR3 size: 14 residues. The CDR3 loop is CASSLELAAYEQYF.

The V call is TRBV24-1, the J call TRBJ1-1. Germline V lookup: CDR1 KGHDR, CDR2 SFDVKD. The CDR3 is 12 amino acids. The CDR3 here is CATQGPNTEAFF.